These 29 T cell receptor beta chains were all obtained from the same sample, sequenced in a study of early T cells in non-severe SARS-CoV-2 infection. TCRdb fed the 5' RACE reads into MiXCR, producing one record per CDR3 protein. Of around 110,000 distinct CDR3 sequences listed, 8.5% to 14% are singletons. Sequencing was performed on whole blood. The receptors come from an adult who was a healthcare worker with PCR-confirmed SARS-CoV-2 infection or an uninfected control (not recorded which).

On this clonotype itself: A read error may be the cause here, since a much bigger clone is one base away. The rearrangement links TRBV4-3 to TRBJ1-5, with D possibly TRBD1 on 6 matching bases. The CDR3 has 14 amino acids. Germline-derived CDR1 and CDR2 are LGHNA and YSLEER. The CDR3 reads CANSQDRKNQPQHF. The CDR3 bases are TGCGCCAACAGCCAAGACAGGAAGAATCAGCCCCAGCATTTT.

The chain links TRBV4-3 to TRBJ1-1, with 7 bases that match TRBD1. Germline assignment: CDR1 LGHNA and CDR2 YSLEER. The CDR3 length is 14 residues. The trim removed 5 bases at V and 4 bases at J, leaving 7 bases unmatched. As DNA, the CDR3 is TGCGCCAGCAGCTTCCGCCCAGGGGGCACTGAAGCTTTCTTT. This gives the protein CASSFRPGGTEAFF.

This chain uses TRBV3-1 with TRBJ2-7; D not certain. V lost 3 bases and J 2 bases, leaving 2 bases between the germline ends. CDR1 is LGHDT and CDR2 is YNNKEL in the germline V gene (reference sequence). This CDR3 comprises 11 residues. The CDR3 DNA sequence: TGTGCCAGCAGCCAGGCCTACGAGCAGTACTTC. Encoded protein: CASSQAYEQYF.

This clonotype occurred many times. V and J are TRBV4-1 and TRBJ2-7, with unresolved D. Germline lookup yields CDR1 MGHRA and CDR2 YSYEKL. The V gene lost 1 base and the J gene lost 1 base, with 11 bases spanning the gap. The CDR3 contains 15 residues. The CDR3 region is CASSQGPTQSYEQYF. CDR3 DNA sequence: TGCGCCAGCAGCCAAGGACCGACCCAGTCCTACGAGCAGTACTTC.

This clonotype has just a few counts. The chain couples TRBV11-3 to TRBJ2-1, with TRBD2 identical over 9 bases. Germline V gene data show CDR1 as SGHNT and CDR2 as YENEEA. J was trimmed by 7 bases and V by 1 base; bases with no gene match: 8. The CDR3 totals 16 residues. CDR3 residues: CASSLGPPSGRNEQFF. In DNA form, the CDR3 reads TGTGCCAGCAGCTTAGGCCCGCCCAGCGGGAGGAATGAGCAGTTCTTC.

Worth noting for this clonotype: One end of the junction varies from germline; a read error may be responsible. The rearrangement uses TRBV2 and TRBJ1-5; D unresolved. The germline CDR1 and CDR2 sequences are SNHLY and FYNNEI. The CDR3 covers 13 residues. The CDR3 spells CVSTGSWGQPQHF. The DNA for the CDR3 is TGTGTCAGCACCGGCAGCTGGGGTCAGCCCCAGCATTTT.

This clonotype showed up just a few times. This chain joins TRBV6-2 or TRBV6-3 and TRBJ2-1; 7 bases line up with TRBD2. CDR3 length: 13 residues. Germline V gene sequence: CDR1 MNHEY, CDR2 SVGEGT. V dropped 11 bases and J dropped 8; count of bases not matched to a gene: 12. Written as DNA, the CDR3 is TGTGCCGGACTCGGGGGGAGGCCCCATGAGCAGTTCTTC. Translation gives CAGLGGRPHEQFF.

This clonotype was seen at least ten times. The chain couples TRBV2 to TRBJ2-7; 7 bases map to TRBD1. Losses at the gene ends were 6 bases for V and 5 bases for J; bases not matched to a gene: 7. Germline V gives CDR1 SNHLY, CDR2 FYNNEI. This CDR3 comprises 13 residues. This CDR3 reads CASRARTGNEQYF. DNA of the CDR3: TGTGCCAGCAGAGCTAGGACAGGTAACGAGCAGTACTTC.

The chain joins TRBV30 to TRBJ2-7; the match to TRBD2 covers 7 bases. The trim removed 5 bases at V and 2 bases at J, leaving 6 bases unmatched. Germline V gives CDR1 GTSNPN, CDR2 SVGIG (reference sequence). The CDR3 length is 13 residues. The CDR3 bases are TGTGCCTGGGGCGGGAGCCGAGCCTACGAGCAGTACTTC. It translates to CAWGGSRAYEQYF. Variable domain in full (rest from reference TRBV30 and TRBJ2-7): SQTIHQWPATLVQPVGSPLSLECTVEGTSNPNLYWYRQAAGRGLQLLFYSVGIGQISSEVPQNLSASRPQDRQFILSSKKLLLSDSGFYLCAWGGSRAYEQYFGPGTRLTVT.

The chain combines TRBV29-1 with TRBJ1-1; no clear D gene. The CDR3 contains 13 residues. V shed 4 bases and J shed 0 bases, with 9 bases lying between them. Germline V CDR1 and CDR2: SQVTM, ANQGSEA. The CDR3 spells CSVGHLLNTEAFF. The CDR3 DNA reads TGCAGCGTTGGTCATCTTTTGAACACTGAAGCTTTCTTT.

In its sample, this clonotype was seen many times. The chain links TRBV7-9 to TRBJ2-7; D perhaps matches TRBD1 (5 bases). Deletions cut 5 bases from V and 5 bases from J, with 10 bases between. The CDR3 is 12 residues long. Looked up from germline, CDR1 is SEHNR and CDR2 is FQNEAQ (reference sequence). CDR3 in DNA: TGTGCCAGCAGCCCCGACAGTAACGAGCAGTACTTC. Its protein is CASSPDSNEQYF.

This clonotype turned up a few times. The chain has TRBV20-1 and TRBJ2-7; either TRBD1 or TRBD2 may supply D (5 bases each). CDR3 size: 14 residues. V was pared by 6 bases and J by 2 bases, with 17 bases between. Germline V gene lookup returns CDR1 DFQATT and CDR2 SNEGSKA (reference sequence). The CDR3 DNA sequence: TGCAGTGCCGACGGGGCGCAAATCCCCTACGAGCAGTACTTC. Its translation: CSADGAQIPYEQYF.

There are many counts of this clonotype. Here the CDR3 DNA reads TGTGCCAGTAGTATAGATAGTGGCCAGCCCCAGCATTTT. Its protein product is CASSIDSGQPQHF. The V and J genes are TRBV19 and TRBJ1-5; D gene uncertain. The length of the CDR3 is 13 residues. V gave up 0 bases and J gave up 7 bases, with 7 bases separating them. Germline V gene data show CDR1 as LNHDA and CDR2 as SQIVND (reference sequence).

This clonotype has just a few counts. The CDR3 reads CASSLAPSEQYF. The CDR3, as DNA: TGTGCCAGCAGCTTAGCGCCTAGCGAGCAGTACTTC. The chain recombines TRBV7-9 with TRBJ2-7; D call uncertain. From germline, CDR1 is SEHNR and CDR2 FQNEAQ (reference sequence). The CDR3 is 12 residues long. The V and J ends lost 0 bases and 6 bases respectively, with 6 bases between them.

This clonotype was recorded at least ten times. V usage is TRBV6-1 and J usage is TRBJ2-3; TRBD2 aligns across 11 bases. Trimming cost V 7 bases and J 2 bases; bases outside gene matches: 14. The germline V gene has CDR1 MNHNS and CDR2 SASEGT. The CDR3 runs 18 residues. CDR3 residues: CASTLTPPGLADTDTQYF. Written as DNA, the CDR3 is TGTGCCAGCACTCTCACACCCCCGGGACTAGCGGACACAGATACGCAGTATTTT.

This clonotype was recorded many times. The CDR3 bases are TGCAGCGTTTCTCTAGCCACAGATACGCAGTATTTT. This gives the protein CSVSLATDTQYF. The rearrangement links TRBV29-1 to TRBJ2-3, with a possible D match to TRBD2 (5 bases). The CDR3 loop spans 12 amino acids. Germline V CDR1 and CDR2: SQVTM, ANQGSEA. The V and J ends lost 5 bases and 2 bases respectively, with 8 bases between them.

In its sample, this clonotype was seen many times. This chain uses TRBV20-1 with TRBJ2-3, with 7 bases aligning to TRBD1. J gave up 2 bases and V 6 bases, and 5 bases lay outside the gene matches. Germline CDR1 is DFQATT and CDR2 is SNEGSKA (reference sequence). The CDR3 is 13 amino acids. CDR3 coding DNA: TGCAGTGCGCCGACAGGGTACACAGATACGCAGTATTTT. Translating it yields CSAPTGYTDTQYF.

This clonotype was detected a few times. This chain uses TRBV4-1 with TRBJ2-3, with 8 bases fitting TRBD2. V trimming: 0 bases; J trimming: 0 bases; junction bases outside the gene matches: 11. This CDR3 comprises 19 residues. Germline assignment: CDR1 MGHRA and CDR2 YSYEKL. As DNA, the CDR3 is TGCGCCAGCAGCCAAGATCGAGGACTAGCTGAAGCTAGCACAGATACGCAGTATTTT. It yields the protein CASSQDRGLAEASTDTQYF.

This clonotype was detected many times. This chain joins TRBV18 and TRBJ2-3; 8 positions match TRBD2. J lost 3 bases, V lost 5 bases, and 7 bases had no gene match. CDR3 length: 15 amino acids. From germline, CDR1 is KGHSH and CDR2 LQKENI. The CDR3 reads CASSERAGVTDTQYF. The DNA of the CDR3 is TGTGCCAGCTCAGAACGAGCGGGAGTGACAGATACGCAGTATTTT.

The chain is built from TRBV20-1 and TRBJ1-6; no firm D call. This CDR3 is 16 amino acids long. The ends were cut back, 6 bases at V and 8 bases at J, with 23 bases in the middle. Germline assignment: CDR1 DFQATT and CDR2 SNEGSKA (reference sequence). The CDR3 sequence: CSARSEPGREDSPLHF. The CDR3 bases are TGCAGTGCCCGATCCGAACCGGGAAGGGAGGATTCACCCCTCCACTTT.

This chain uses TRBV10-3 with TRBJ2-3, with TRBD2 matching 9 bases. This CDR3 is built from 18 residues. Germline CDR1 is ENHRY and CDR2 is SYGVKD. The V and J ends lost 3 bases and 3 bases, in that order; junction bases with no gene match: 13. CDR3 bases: TGTGCCATCAGTGACCCCGCTCGACTAGCGGAAAGTACAGATACGCAGTATTTT. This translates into CAISDPARLAESTDTQYF.

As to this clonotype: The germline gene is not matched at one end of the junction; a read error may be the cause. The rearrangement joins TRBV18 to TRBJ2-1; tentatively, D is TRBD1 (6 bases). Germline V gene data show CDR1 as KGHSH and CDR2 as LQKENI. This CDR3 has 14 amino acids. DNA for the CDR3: TGTGCCAGCTCACCCGACCAGAACAGGGCTGGGCCGTCCTTC. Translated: CASSPDQNRAGPSF.

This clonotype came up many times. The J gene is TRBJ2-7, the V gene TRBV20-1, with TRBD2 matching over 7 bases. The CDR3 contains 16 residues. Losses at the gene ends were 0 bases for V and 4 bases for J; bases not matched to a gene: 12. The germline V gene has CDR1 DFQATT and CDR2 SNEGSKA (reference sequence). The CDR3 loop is CSARDREAGVMYEQYF. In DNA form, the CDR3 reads TGCAGTGCTAGAGATCGGGAGGCGGGAGTTATGTACGAGCAGTACTTC.

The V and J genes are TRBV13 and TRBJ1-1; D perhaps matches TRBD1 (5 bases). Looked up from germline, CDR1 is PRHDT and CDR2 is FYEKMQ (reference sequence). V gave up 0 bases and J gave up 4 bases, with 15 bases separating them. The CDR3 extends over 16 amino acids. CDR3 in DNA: TGTGCCAGCAGCTTAGGTCTTATAGGGGTCGGCACTGAAGCTTTCTTT. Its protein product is CASSLGLIGVGTEAFF.

CDR3: CASSQAWRPSGELFF. CDR3 bases: TGTGCCAGCAGCCAAGCGTGGCGACCGAGCGGGGAGCTGTTTTTT. This chain connects TRBV3-1 to TRBJ2-2, with D hard to call. Looked up from germline, CDR1 is LGHDT and CDR2 is YNNKEL (reference sequence). V gave up 1 base and J gave up 7 bases, with 13 bases separating them. The CDR3 is 15 residues long. Combining the CDR3 with reference TRBV3-1 and TRBJ2-2 gives the whole variable domain DTAVSQTPKYLVTQMGNDKSIKCEQNLGHDTMYWYKQDSKKFLKIMFSYNNKELIINETVPNRFSPKSPDKAHLNLHINSLELGDSAVYFCASSQAWRPSGELFFGEGSRLTVL.

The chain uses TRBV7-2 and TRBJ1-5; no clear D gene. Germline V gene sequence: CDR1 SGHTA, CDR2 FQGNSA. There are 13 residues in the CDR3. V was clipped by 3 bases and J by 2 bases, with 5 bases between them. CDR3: CASSFLGNQPQHF. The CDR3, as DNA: TGTGCCAGCAGCTTCTTAGGCAATCAGCCCCAGCATTTT.

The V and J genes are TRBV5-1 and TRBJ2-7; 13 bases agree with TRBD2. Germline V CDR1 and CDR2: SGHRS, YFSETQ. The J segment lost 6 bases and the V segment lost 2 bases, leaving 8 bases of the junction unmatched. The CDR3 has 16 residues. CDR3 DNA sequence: TGCGCCAGCAGCTTAGAGACACTAGCGGGAGGGGCCGAGCAGTACTTC. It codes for CASSLETLAGGAEQYF.

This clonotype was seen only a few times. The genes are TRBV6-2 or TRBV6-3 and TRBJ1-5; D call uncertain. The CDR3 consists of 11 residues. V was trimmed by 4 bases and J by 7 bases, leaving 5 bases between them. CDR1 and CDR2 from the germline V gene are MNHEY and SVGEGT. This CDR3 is CASSFPQPQHF. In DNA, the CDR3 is TGTGCCAGCAGTTTTCCCCAGCCCCAGCATTTT.

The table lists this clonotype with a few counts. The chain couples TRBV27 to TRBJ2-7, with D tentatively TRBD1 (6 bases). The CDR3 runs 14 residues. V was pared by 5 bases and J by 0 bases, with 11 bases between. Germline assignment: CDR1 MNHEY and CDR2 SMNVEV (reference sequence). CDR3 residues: CASSPDRSSYEQYF. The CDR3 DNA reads TGTGCCAGCAGTCCCGACAGGAGCTCCTACGAGCAGTACTTC.